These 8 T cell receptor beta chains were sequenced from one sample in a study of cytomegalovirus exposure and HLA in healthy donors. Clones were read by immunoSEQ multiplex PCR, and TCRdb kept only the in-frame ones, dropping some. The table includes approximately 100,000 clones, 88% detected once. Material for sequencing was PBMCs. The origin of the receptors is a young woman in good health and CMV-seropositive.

The DNA of the CDR3 is TGCGCCAGCAGCTTGGGCCCACGACAGGGGATTGGAAACACCATATATTTT. It yields the protein CASSLGPRQGIGNTIYF. V and J are TRBV5-1 and TRBJ1-3; 8 nucleotides agree with TRBD1. This CDR3 has 17 residues. CDR1 is SGHRS, CDR2 YFSETQ, per germline. Germline trimming cut 0 bases from V and 3 bases from J; bases unmatched to any gene: 8.

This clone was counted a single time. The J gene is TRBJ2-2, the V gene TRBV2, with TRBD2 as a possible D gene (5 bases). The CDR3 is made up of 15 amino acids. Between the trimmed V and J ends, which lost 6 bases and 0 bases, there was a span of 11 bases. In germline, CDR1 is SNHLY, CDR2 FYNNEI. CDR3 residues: CASSGGGPNTGELFF. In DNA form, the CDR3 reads TGTGCCAGCAGCGGCGGAGGCCCGAACACCGGGGAGCTGTTTTTT. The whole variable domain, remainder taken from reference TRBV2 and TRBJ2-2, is EPEVTQTPSHQVTQMGQEVILRCVPISNHLYFYWYRQILGQKVEFLVSFYNNEISEKSEIFDDQFSVERPDGSNFTLKIRSTKLEDSAMYFCASSGGGPNTGELFFGEGSRLTVL.

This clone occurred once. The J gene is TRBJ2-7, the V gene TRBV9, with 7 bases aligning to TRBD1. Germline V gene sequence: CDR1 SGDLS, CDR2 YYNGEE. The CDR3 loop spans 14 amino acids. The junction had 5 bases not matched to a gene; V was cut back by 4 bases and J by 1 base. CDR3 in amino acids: CASSSSQGSYEQYF. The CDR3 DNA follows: TGTGCCAGCAGCTCATCACAGGGGTCCTACGAGCAGTACTTC.

The CDR3 spells CASSWAQIRPNEKLFF. The CDR3 bases are TGTGCCAGCAGCTGGGCTCAAATTAGGCCTAATGAAAAACTGTTTTTT. The rearrangement links TRBV7-8 to TRBJ1-4; D unresolved. With 4 bases removed from V and 3 bases from J, the gap between germline ends came to 15 bases. The CDR3 is 16 residues long. In germline, CDR1 is SGHVS, CDR2 FQNEAQ.

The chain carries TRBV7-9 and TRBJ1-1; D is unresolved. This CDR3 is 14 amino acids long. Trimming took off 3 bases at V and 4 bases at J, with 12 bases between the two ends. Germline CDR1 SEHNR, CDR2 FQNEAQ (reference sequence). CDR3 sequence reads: CASSFTETPTEAFF. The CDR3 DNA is TGTGCCAGCAGCTTTACGGAGACCCCCACTGAAGCTTTCTTT.

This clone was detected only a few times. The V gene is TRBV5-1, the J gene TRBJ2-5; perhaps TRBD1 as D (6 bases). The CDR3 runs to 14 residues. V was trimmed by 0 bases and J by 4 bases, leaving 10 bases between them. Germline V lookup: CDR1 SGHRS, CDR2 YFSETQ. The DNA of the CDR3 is TGCGCCAGCAGCTTGGCTACAGGGAGAGAGACCCAGTACTTC. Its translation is CASSLATGRETQYF.

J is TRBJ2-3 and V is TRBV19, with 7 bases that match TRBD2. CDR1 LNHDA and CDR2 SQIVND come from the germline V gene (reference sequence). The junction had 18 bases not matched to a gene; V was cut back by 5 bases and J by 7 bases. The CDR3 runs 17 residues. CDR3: CASSPPQGAGRIYTQYF. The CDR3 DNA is TGTGCCAGTAGTCCGCCCCAAGGAGCGGGGCGTATATATACGCAGTATTTT.

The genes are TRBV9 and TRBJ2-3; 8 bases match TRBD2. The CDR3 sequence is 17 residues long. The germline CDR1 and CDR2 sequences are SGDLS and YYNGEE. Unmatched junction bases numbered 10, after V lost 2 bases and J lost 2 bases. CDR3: CASSVAGGYQFTDTQYF. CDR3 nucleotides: TGTGCCAGCAGCGTGGCGGGGGGCTACCAATTCACAGATACGCAGTATTTT.